This T cell receptor beta chain was recorded in a study of blood T cell repertoires in COVID-19. Sequencing was performed with immunoSEQ multiplex PCR; in TCRdb, only in-frame clones are kept and a portion is missing. The repertoire holds fewer than 25,000 clones, with approximately 89% as singletons. Trimming stripped 10 bases from V and 7 bases from J, with 14 bases between. CDR3 length equals 13 residues. CDR1 and CDR2 from the germline V gene are MDHEN and SYDVKM. Sample: peripheral blood. This chain joins TRBV28 and TRBJ1-6, with a possible D match to TRBD1 (5 bases). The TCR comes from a man aged 50 to 59 with active COVID-19. CDR3 DNA: TGTGCCATCTGGGGGGGGAAAAATTCACCCCTCCACTTT. It specifies CAIWGGKNSPLHF.